This T cell receptor (beta chain) originates from a study of shared clonotypes between healthy human individuals. Profiled with immunoSEQ multiplex PCR; TCRdb holds only in-frame clones, not every one. The sample lists roughly 1,600,000 clones; about 98.5% were seen once. The CDR3 is 15 residues long. Trimming cost V 6 bases and J 0 bases, with 15 bases left between them. The germline V gene has CDR1 MNHEY and CDR2 SVGAGI. Study outcomes and limitations: Donors were few, which limited the genetic and exposure-history diversity represented.

To note about this clone: Its specificity is not known.

This rearrangement joins TRBV6-5 to TRBJ2-7; D call uncertain. The sequencing input was naive CD4+ T cells sorted from blood. Subset in this sample: CD45RA+ positively selected. The TCR sequence derives from a man aged 25-45 years in good health. Written as DNA, the CDR3 is TGTGCCAGCAGCTACCGGGTCGTAGACTCCTACGAGCAGTACTTC. As protein: CASSYRVVDSYEQYF.